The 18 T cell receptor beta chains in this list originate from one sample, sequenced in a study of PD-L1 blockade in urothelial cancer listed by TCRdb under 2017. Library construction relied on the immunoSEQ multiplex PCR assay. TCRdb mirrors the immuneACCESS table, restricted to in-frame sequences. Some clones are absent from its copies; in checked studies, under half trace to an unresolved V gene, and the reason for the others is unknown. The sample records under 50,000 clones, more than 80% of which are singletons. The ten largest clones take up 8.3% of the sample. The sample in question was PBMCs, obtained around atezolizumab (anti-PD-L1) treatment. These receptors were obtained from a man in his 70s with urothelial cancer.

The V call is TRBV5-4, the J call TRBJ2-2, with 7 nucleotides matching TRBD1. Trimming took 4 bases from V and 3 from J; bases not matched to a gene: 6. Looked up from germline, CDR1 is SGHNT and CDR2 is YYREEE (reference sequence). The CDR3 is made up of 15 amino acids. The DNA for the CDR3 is TGTGCCAGCAGCGGAACGACAGGGTACACCGGGGAGCTGTTTTTT. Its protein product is CASSGTTGYTGELFF.

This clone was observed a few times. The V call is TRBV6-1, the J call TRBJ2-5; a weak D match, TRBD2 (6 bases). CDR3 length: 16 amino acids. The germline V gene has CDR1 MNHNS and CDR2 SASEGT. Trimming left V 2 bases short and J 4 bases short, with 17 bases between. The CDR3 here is CASSESSRVSGETQYF. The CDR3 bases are TGTGCCAGCAGTGAATCTTCCCGGGTTAGCGGAGAGACCCAGTACTTC.

The chain's CDR3 is CASSLGWRGARGRNQPQHF. The CDR3 DNA reads as TGTGCCAGCAGTTTAGGGTGGCGGGGGGCGCGGGGACGCAATCAGCCCCAGCATTTT. The V gene is TRBV28, the J gene TRBJ1-5, with D maybe TRBD1 (6 bases). V lost 2 bases and J 2 bases, leaving 22 bases between the germline ends. There are 19 residues in the CDR3. Germline V lookup: CDR1 MDHEN, CDR2 SYDVKM.

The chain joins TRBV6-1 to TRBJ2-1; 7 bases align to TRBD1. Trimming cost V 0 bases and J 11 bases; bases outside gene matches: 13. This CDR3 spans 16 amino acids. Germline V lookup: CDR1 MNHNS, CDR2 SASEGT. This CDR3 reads CASSEAFPPKTGQQFF. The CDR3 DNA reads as TGTGCCAGCAGTGAAGCGTTTCCCCCTAAGACAGGGCAGCAGTTCTTC.

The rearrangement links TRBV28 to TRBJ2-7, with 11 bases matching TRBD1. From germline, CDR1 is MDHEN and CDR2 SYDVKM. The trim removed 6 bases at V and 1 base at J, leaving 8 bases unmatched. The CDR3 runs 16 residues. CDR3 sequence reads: CASSSGQGALSYEQYF. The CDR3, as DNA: TGTGCCAGCAGCTCCGGACAGGGGGCCTTATCCTACGAGCAGTACTTC.

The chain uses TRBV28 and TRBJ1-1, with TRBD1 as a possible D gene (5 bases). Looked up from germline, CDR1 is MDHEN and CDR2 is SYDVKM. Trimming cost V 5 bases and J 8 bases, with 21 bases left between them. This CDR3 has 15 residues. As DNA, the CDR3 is TGTGCCAGCAGTCCTGCCGGAACAGGCCGTTTCGAAGCTTTCTTT. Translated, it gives CASSPAGTGRFEAFF.

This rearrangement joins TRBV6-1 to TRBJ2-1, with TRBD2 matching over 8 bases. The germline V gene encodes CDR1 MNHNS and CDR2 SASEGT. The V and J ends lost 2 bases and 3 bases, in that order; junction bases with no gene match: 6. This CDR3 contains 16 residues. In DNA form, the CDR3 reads TGTGCCAGCAGTGAATCCCTCGCGGGAGGCTACAATGAGCAGTTCTTC. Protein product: CASSESLAGGYNEQFF.

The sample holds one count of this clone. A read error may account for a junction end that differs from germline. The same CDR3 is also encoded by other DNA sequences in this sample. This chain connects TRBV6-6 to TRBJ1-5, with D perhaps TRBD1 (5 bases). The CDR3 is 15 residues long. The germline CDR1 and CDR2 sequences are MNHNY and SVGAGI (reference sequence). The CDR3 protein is CASSYRGQGGQPQHF. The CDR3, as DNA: TGCGCCAGCAGTTACCGTGGTCAGGGAGGTCAGCCCCAGCATTTT.

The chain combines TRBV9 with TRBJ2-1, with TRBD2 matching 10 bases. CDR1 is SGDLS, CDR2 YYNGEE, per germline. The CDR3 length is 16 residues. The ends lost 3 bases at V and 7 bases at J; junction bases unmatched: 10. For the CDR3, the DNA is TGTGCCAGCAGCGGGGGGGGGCTAGCGGGAGTTAATGAGCAGTTCTTC. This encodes CASSGGGLAGVNEQFF.

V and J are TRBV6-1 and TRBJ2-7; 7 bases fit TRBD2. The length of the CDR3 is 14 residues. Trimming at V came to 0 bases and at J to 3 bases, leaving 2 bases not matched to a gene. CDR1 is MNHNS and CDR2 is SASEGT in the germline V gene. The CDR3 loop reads CASSEAGGHYEQYF. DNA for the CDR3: TGTGCCAGCAGTGAAGCGGGAGGGCACTACGAGCAGTACTTC.

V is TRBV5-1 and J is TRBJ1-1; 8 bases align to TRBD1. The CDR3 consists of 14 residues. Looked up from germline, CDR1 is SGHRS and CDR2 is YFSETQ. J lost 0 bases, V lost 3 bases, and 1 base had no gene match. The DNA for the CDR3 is TGCGCCAGCAGCTGGGGACAGGTGAACACTGAAGCTTTCTTT. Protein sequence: CASSWGQVNTEAFF. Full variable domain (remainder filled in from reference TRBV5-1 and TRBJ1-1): KAGVTQTPRYLIKTRGQQVTLSCSPISGHRSVSWYQQTPGQGLQFLFEYFSETQRNKGNFPGRFSGRQFSNSRSEMNVSTLELGDSALYLCASSWGQVNTEAFFGQGTRLTVV.

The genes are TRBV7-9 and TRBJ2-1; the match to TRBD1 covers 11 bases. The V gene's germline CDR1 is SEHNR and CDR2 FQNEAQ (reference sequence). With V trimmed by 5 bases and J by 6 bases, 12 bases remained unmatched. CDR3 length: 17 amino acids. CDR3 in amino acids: CASSPPGTGGTTNEQFF. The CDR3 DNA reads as TGTGCCAGCAGCCCCCCAGGGACAGGGGGGACCACCAATGAGCAGTTCTTC. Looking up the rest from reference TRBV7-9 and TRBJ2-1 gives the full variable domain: DTGVSQNPRHKITKRGQNVTFRCDPISEHNRLYWYRQTLGQGPEFLTYFQNEAQLEKSRLLSDRFSAERPKGSFSTLEIQRTEQGDSAMYLCASSPPGTGGTTNEQFFGPGTRLTVL.

The CDR3 region is CASSLAPTGAPTREQYF. CDR3 bases: TGTGCCAGCAGCTTGGCTCCGACAGGGGCCCCCACTCGAGAGCAGTACTTC. The chain carries TRBV5-5 and TRBJ2-7, with TRBD1 matching 8 bases. Germline V gives CDR1 SGHKS, CDR2 YYEKEE (reference sequence). The V gene end was trimmed by 0 bases and the J gene end by 7 bases; junction bases not matched to a gene: 15. The CDR3 has 17 amino acids. Full variable domain (missing parts from reference TRBV5-5 and TRBJ2-7): DAGVTQSPTHLIKTRGQQVTLRCSPISGHKSVSWYQQVLGQGPQFIFQYYEKEERGRGNFPDRFSARQFPNYSSELNVNALLLGDSALYLCASSLAPTGAPTREQYFGPGTRLTVT.

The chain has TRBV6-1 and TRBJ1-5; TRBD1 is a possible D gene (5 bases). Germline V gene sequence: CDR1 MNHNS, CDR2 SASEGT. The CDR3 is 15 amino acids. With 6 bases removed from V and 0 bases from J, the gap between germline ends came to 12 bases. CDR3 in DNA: TGTGCCAGCAGCGTGACAGAGTATAGCAATCAGCCCCAGCATTTT. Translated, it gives CASSVTEYSNQPQHF.

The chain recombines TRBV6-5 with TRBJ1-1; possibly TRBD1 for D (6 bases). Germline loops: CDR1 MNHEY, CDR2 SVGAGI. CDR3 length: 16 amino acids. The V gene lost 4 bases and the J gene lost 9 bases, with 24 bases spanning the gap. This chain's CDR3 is CASSSDRQTVSKKAFF. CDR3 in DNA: TGTGCCAGCAGTTCCGACAGGCAAACAGTTAGTAAGAAAGCTTTCTTT.

The CDR3, as DNA: TGCAGTGCCACGGGACTGAATGAGCAGTTCTTC. Its translation: CSATGLNEQFF. V usage is TRBV20-1 and J usage is TRBJ2-1, with D perhaps matching TRBD2 (6 bases). The CDR3 runs 11 residues. From germline, CDR1 is DFQATT and CDR2 SNEGSKA (reference sequence). Trimming took 6 bases from V and 7 from J, leaving 10 bases between them.

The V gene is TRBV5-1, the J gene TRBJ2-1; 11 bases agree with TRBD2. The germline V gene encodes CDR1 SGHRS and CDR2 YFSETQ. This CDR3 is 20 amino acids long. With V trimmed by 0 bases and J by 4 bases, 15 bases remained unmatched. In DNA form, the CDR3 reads TGCGCCAGCAGCTTGGCATTACGGGAACTAGCGGGAGTGAATTACAATGAGCAGTTCTTC. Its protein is CASSLALRELAGVNYNEQFF.

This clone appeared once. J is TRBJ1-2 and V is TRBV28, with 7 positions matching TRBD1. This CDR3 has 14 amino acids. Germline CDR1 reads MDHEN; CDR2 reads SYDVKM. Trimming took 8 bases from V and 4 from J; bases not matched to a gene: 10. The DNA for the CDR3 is TGTGCCAGCCTTCCGGGACAGAGTCTCTATGGCTACACCTTC. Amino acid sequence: CASLPGQSLYGYTF.